The clone carrying this T cell receptor beta chain has just a few counts. The CDR3 runs 13 residues. V lost 4 bases, J lost 6 bases, and 10 bases lay in between. Germline-derived CDR1 and CDR2 are MNHEY and SMNVEV (reference sequence). The data were taken from a study of T-cell reconstitution after alpha-beta-depleted transplantation in children. Unique molecular identifiers tagged the TCRbeta library. TCRdb reprocessed the PCR reads with MiXCR, giving one entry per CDR3 protein. Among 490,000 or so distinct CDR3 sequences, approximately 12% were seen once, and the ten largest hold 5% to 6%. The sequence was obtained from a human donor who donated a stem cell graft to a child with combined immunodeficiency. The material sequenced was PBMCs from the stem cell graft donor, taken from the stem cell graft. The chain recombines TRBV27 with TRBJ2-1; D possibly matches TRBD1 or TRBD2 (5 bases each). The CDR3 coding sequence is TGTGCCAGCAGTTCGGGACCTACCAATGAGCAGTTCTTC. This translates into CASSSGPTNEQFF.